The rows below give T cell receptor beta chains drawn from one sample of a study of cytomegalovirus exposure and HLA in healthy donors. Assay: immunoSEQ multiplex PCR; the TCRdb copy retains only in-frame clones and omits some. The sample holds approximately 150,000 clones, almost 85% seen once. The sequencing input was PBMCs. The receptors stem from a woman in her 40s in good health and CMV-seronegative. Both conserved end residues are part of each CDR3. Fields, in order: J gene, clone size, D gene, V gene, CDR3 protein, CDR3 DNA. The D gene is left open where the match is weak. Only some rows state a clone size, as once, few, many or a class for expanded clones.

TRBJ2-7,.,TRBD1,TRBV18,CASSPPDRVTGEQYF,TGTGCCAGCTCACCACCTGACAGGGTAACGGGCGAGCAGTACTTC
TRBJ1-5,.,TRBD1,TRBV2,CASSGTRGQGQPQHF,TGTGCCAGCAGTGGAACCAGGGGGCAGGGGCAGCCCCAGCATTTT
TRBJ2-7,.,TRBD2,TRBV2,CASSAQGGHEQYF,TGTGCCAGCAGTGCCCAGGGAGGGCACGAGCAGTACTTC
TRBJ1-4,.,.,TRBV11-2,CASSFGRGVLFF,TGTGCCAGCAGCTTCGGGAGGGGTGTACTGTTTTTT
TRBJ2-5,.,.,TRBV11-2,CASSFISGTQETQYF,TGTGCCAGCAGCTTCATCTCGGGTACCCAAGAGACCCAGTACTTC
TRBJ1-1,.,.,TRBV6-5,CASSYSSWGPEAFF,TGTGCCAGCAGTTACTCGAGCTGGGGGCCTGAAGCTTTCTTT
TRBJ2-1,.,TRBD2,TRBV19,CASNFLLAGANEQFF,TGTGCCAGTAACTTTCTTCTAGCGGGAGCCAATGAGCAGTTCTTC
TRBJ2-2,.,.,TRBV7-8,CASSSLFRTNTGELFF,TGTGCCAGCAGCTCACTATTCAGAACGAACACCGGGGAGCTGTTTTTT
TRBJ2-7,.,.,TRBV7-9,CSSSLFRGGNYEQYF,TGTTCCAGCAGCTTATTTCGAGGCGGAAACTACGAGCAGTACTTC
TRBJ2-3,few,TRBD2,TRBV5-1,CASTAWVAGGRGTQYF,TGCGCCAGCACCGCTTGGGTAGCGGGAGGGCGAGGTACGCAGTATTTT
TRBJ1-5,.,.,TRBV6-5,CASSYGRGTGQPQHF,TGTGCCAGCAGTTACGGGCGGGGGACGGGTCAGCCCCAGCATTTT
TRBJ2-2,.,TRBD2,TRBV5-1,CASSLGLAGGSGELFF,TGCGCCAGCAGCTTGGGACTAGCGGGAGGTAGCGGGGAGCTGTTTTTT
TRBJ2-5,.,.,TRBV4-2,CASSQETMTAKGQTQYF,TGTGCCAGCAGCCAAGAAACGATGACAGCAAAAGGGCAGACCCAGTACTTC
TRBJ2-2,.,.,TRBV7-9,CASNYPDLEAGELFF,TGTGCCAGCAATTATCCAGATCTGGAGGCCGGGGAGCTGTTTTTT